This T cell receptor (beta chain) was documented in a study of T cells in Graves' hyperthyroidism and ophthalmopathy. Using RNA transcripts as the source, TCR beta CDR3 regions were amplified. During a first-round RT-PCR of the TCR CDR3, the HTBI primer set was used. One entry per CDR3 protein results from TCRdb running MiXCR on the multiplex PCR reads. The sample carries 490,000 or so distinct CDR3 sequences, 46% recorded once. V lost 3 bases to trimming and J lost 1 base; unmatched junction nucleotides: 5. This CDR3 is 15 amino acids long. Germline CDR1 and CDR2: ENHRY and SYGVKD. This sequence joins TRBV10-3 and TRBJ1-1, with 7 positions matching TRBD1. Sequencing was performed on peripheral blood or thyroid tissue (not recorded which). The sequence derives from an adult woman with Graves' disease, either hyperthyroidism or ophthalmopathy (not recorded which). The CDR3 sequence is CAISDRGVANTEAFF. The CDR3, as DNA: TGTGCCATCAGTGACAGGGGGGTGGCGAACACTGAAGCTTTCTTT.